Following are 5 T cell receptor beta chains from one sample sequenced in a study of T cells in Graves' hyperthyroidism and ophthalmopathy. It was RNA transcripts that yielded the amplified TCR beta CDR3 regions. During a first-round RT-PCR of the TCR CDR3, the HTBI primer set was used. TCRdb re-called the multiplex PCR reads with MiXCR, one entry per CDR3 protein. The sample consists of around 300,000 distinct CDR3 sequences, around 15% of them appearing once. Sequenced input: blood. The receptor source for this set is a woman between 50 and 59 years old with Graves' hyperthyroidism that later progressed to Graves' ophthalmopathy.

This clonotype has ten or more counts. J is TRBJ2-7 and V is TRBV3-1, with 8 bases identical to TRBD1. The V and J ends lost 0 bases and 7 bases, in that order; junction bases with no gene match: 8. The CDR3 covers 15 residues. The germline V gene has CDR1 LGHDT and CDR2 YNNKEL (reference sequence). CDR3 in amino acids: CASSQDRTGLGEQYF. The DNA for the CDR3 is TGTGCCAGCAGCCAAGATCGGACAGGGCTTGGGGAGCAGTACTTC.

This clonotype has ten or more counts. The gene calls are TRBV20-1 and TRBJ2-1; 11 bases match TRBD2. The CDR3 is 15 amino acids. Germline values: CDR1 DFQATT, CDR2 SNEGSKA (reference sequence). V gave up 3 bases and J gave up 4 bases; unmatched junction bases: 5. CDR3 region: CSASPLAGGYNEQFF. The CDR3 DNA is TGCAGTGCTAGTCCCCTAGCGGGAGGTTACAATGAGCAGTTCTTC.

This clonotype came up many times. The chain couples TRBV20-1 to TRBJ1-1; D is ambiguous. V was cut by 6 bases and J by 2 bases, with 16 bases left in between. In germline, CDR1 is DFQATT, CDR2 SNEGSKA (reference sequence). The CDR3 spans 14 residues. The CDR3 sequence is CSARSFSPNTEAFF. CDR3 sequence (DNA): TGCAGTGCCCGGAGTTTTAGTCCTAACACTGAAGCTTTCTTT.

This clonotype was observed at least ten times. V is TRBV28 and J is TRBJ1-2, with no clear D. This CDR3 comprises 12 residues. Germline-derived CDR1 and CDR2 are MDHEN and SYDVKM. With 6 bases removed from V and 5 bases from J, the gap between germline ends came to 10 bases. The CDR3 loop reads CASSERQYGYTF. In DNA form, the CDR3 reads TGTGCCAGCAGCGAAAGACAATATGGCTACACCTTC.

This clonotype was observed a handful of times. The V gene is TRBV19, the J gene TRBJ2-5; tentative D call: TRBD2 (6 bases). V was shortened by 6 bases and J by 5 bases, with 13 bases between the two germline ends. Germline V gene data show CDR1 as LNHDA and CDR2 as SQIVND (reference sequence). The CDR3 covers 13 residues. The CDR3 sequence: CASSPGEVETQYF. CDR3 nucleotides: TGTGCCAGTAGCCCCGGGGAGGTGGAGACCCAGTACTTC.